This T cell receptor (beta chain) appears in the sequencing data of a study of CD8 T cells in ankylosing spondylitis. Libraries of TCR beta came from quantitative 5'-RACE with molecular barcodes. MiXCR, run by TCRdb on the 5' RACE reads, gives a single entry per CDR3 protein. Found here are 200,000 to 300,000 distinct CDR3 sequences, around 32% of them singletons; the top ten hold about 4.2%. Looked up from germline, CDR1 is SNHLY and CDR2 is FYNNEI. The CDR3 has 15 residues. V was shortened by 6 bases and J by 7 bases, with 19 bases between the two germline ends. This clonotype was sampled from a male donor with ankylosing spondylitis or in good health (not recorded which). This chain links TRBV2 with TRBJ2-1, with a possible D match to TRBD1 (6 bases). What was sequenced was blood, either unsorted or a sorted T cell fraction (not recorded which). Here the CDR3 reads CASSRQGPRGNEQFF. CDR3 DNA: TGTGCCAGCAGCCGGCAGGGCCCAAGGGGGAATGAGCAGTTCTTC.